This record concerns one T cell receptor beta chain sequence. No conserved phenylalanine or tryptophan is present at the end of the CDR3, so a read error is the likely explanation. Three rounds of nested PCR, following a modified ARM-PCR protocol, produced the TCRbeta library. Via MiXCR, TCRdb re-called the multiplex PCR reads, giving one row per CDR3 protein. The table lists tens of thousands of distinct CDR3 sequences, under 80% of them singletons, with approximately 12% in the top ten. Germline-derived CDR1 and CDR2 are MNHEY and SVGAGI. The germline V and J ends were trimmed by 2 bases and 7 bases, with 18 bases remaining between them. This CDR3 spans 15 amino acids. No cell sorting was done before RNA was extracted from the tissue. This sample is drawn from a study of tumor and adjacent non-tumor tissue in lung cancer. Study-level background: On average, productive TCRbeta reads reached about 4 million per sample.

The chain carries TRBV6-5 and TRBJ2-7; D is unresolved. The sequenced sample was lung tumor tissue. The sequence derives from a woman aged 45 to 65 with non-small cell lung cancer. The CDR3 here is CASSYGVGVPLEQYL. In DNA form, the CDR3 reads TGTGCCAGCAGTTACGGAGTAGGAGTCCCCTTGGAGCAGTACCTC.